Here is one TCR beta chain with its context. This clonotype was detected only a few times. This receptor's antigen is unknown. Base-call qualities are not available, and no considerably larger clone is one nucleotide away. The donors were roughly 38 Caucasian individuals from Russia, aged roughly 6 to 100 years, who were systemically healthy. Ten milliliters of peripheral blood were drawn from each donor into EDTA-treated Vacutainer tubes. Ficoll-Paque density-gradient centrifugation was used to isolate PBMCs, with at least 7 million per sample. Total RNA, at least 6 micrograms per sample, was extracted from PBMCs with Trizol reagent. The percentages of naive CD45RAhigh/CD27high T cells were determined by flow cytometry on a PBMC aliquot from every donor. The library was built by means of 5' RACE. These reads were obtained on an Illumina HiSeq 2500. A second about 7 to 12 cycle PCR used a sample-barcoded 5' primer and a J-beta primer mix. Each TCR beta cDNA molecule received a unique molecular identifier from a template-switch 5' adaptor carrying 12 random nucleotides. Each sample yielded at least 3 million CDR3-containing paired-end reads. First-strand cDNA was synthesized from all RNA with the Mint cDNA synthesis kit, primed by a TRBC-specific oligonucleotide. Following uracil-DNA glycosylase treatment, all cDNA underwent a first 18-cycle PCR with the universal primers M1SS and BC2_uni_R. The original pipeline was this. For normalization, 1 million high-quality reads were randomly selected from each sample, with every read carrying a distinct molecular identifier. Reads sharing molecular identifiers were discarded rather than binned into consensus sequences. MiTCR, set to a Q25 quality threshold and the strictest error-elimination algorithm, was used for CDR3 identification, clonotype clustering and error correction. Lower-bound total TCR beta diversity was estimated with a nonparametric unseen species model using Euler transformation. Through fastp at Q25 and MiXCR, TCRdb rebuilt clones from the public reads, retaining in-frame beta chains. Rows with one shared CDR3 protein collapse into an entry with the most common genes and DNA. What appears here as the V and J calls and clone size reflects TCRdb's work, not the paper's. The sample records about 1.8 million distinct CDR3 sequences, about 49% of which are singletons. Roughly 2% of the sample is held by the ten biggest clonotypes.

This entry is derived from a study of blood T cells in healthy people across ages (dated by TCRdb to between 2014 and 2017). For the wider study: In model experiments, roughly one uniquely barcoded TCR beta cDNA molecule per two T cells was captured by template switching. The donors were divided into four age groups: young (average roughly 17 years), middle-aged (almost 40), aged (about 60) and long-lived (82). To avoid experimental bias, donors of different ages were spread randomly across the sequencing lanes. The study measured age-related changes in TCR beta repertoire diversity using deep sequencing normalized with unique cDNA molecular identifiers. The study analyzed two additional independent replicas of 1 million unique cDNA reads from the same blood draw for two donors, one aged 18 to 30 and one aged 80 or older. The study at large found these results: Conclusive comparison of naive and antigen-experienced compartments was prevented by the profiling of bulk unsorted PBMCs. Compared with the aged group, the long-lived group had more naive CD4+ T cells, fewer expanded clones and increased TCR diversity, suggesting age selection. A strong correlation was found between observed TCR beta diversity and the percentage of naive T cells measured by flow cytometry. As age increased, observed TCR beta diversity per million T cells dropped in a roughly linear way, and a significant reduction was already evident by age roughly 36. Estimates of total diversity based on one million sequenced T cells were regarded as lower bounds and as underestimates. The CMV infection status of donors was not known, potentially confounding age-related changes in expanded clonotypes.

The CDR3 covers 15 residues, taking in both the cysteine and the phenylalanine. This entry keeps only the CDR3 DNA: 45 bases, framed from base 1. Germline trimming amounts to 5 bases on V and 6 bases on J, with 9 as the count of junction bases outside the gene matches. The germline V gene supplies CDR1 SGHVS and CDR2 FNYEAQ. The V and J segments used are TRBV7-6 and TRBJ1-5; 8 bases in between match TRBD1. Sequenced material: blood. This sequence was found in a woman aged 40 to 50 in good health. In nucleotide form, the sequence is TGTGCCAGCAGCAAAGGCACAGGGGGGAGTCAGCCCCAGCATTTT. Its coded protein is CASSKGTGGSQPQHF.